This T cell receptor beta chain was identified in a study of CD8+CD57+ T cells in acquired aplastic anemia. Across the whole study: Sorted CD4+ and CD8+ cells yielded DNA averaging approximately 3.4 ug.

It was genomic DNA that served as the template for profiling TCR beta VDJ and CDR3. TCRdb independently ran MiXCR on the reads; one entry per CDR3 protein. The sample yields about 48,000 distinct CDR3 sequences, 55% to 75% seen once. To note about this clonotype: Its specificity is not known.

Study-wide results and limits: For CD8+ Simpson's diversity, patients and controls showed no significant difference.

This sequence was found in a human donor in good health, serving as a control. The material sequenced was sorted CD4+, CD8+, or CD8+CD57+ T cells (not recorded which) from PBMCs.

CDR3 sequence: CASSYRDGYGYTF. CDR3 in DNA: TGTGCCAGTAGTTACAGGGACGGCTATGGCTACACCTTC. The V call is TRBV19, the J call TRBJ1-2; perhaps TRBD1 as D (6 bases). CDR1 and CDR2 (germline): LNHDA, SQIVND (reference sequence). The CDR3 spans 13 residues. V lost 5 bases to trimming and J lost 4 bases, with 11 bases between them.